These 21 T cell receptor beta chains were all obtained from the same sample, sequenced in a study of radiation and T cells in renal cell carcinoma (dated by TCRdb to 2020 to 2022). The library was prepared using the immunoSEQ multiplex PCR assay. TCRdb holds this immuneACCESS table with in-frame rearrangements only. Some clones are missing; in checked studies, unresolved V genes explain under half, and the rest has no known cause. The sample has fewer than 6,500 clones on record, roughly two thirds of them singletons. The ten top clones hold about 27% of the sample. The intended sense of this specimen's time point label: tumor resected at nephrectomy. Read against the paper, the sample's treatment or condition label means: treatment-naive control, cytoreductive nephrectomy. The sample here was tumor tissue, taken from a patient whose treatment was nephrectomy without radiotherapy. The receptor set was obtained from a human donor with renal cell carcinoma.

The CDR3 sequence is CASSAGKLISTDTQYF. Here the CDR3 DNA reads TGTGCCAGCAGTGCCGGGAAATTAATTAGCACAGATACGCAGTATTTT. The chain carries TRBV6-1 and TRBJ2-3; tentative D call: TRBD2 (5 bases). The CDR3 has 16 amino acids. Germline values: CDR1 MNHNS, CDR2 SASEGT. Trimming pared 4 bases from V and 0 bases from J, leaving 14 bases between.

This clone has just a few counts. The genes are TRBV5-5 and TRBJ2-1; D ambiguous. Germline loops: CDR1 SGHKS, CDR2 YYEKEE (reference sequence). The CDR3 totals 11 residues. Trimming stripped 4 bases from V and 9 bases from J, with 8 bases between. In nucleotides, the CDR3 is TGTGCCAGCAGCCCCTGGGGTGAGCAGTTCTTC. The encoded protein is CASSPWGEQFF.

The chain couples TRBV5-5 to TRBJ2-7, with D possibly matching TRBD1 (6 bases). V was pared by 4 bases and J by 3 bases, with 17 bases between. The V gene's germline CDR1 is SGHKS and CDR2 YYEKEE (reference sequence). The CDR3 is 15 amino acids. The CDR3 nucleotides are TGTGCCAGCAGCCAAGAGCAGGGGAGCAACTACGAGCAGTACTTC. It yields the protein CASSQEQGSNYEQYF.

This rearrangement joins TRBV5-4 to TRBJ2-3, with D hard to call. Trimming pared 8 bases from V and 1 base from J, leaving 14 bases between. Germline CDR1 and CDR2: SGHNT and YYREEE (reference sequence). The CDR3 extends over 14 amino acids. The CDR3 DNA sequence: TGTGCCAGTTTACCCGACCCCGGCACAGATACGCAGTATTTT. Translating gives CASLPDPGTDTQYF.

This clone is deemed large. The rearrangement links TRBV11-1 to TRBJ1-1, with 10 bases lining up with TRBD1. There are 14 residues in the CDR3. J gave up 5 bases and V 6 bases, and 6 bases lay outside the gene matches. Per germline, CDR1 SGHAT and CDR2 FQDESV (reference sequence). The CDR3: CASRRDRGGTEAFF. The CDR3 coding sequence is TGTGCCAGCAGGCGGGACAGGGGAGGGACTGAAGCTTTCTTT.

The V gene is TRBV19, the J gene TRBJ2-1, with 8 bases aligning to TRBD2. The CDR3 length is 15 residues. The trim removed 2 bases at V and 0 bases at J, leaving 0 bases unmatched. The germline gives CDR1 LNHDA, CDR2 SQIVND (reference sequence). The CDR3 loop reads CASSISGSSYNEQFF. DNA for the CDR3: TGTGCCAGTAGTATAAGCGGGAGCTCCTACAATGAGCAGTTCTTC. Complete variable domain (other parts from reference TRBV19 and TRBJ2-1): DGGITQSPKYLFRKEGQNVTLSCEQNLNHDAMYWYRQDPGQGLRLIYYSQIVNDFQKGDIAEGYSVSREKKESFPLTVTSAQKNPTAFYLCASSISGSSYNEQFFGPGTRLTVL.

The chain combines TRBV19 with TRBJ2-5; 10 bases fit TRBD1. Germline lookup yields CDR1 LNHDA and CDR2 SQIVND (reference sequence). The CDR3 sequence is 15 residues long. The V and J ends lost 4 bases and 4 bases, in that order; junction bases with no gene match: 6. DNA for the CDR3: TGTGCCAGTAGTAAGGACAGGGGGGTGTTAGAGACCCAGTACTTC. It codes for CASSKDRGVLETQYF.

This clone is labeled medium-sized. This CDR3 is CASSSLLAPLHF. DNA of the CDR3: TGTGCCAGCAGCTCGTTACTAGCACCCCTCCACTTT. This chain connects TRBV7-8 to TRBJ1-6, with D uncertain. V was clipped by 4 bases and J by 11 bases, with 9 bases between them. The length of the CDR3 is 12 residues. Looked up from germline, CDR1 is SGHVS and CDR2 is FQNEAQ.

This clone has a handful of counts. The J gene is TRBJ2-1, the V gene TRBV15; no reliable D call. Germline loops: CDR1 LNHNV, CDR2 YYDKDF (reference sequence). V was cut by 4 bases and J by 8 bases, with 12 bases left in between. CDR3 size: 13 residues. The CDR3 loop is CATSIRTHHEQFF. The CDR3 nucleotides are TGTGCCACCAGCATCAGAACGCACCATGAGCAGTTCTTC.

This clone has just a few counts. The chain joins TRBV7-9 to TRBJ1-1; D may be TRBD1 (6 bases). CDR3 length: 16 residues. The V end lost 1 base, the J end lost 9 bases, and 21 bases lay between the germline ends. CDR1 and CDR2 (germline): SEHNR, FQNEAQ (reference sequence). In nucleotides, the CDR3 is TGTGCCAGCAGCTTAGGGGCGGGACATACCTCAGGCAAAGCTTTCTTT. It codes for CASSLGAGHTSGKAFF.

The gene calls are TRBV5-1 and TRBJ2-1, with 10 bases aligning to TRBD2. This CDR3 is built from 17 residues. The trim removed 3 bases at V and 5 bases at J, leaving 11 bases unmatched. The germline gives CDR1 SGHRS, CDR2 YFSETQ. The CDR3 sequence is CASSSSVAGGLNNEQFF. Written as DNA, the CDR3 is TGCGCCAGCAGCTCTTCCGTAGCGGGAGGCCTGAACAATGAGCAGTTCTTC.

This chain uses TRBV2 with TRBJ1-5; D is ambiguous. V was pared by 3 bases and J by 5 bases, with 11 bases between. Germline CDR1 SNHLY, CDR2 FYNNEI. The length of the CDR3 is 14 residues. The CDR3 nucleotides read TGTGCCAGCAGTGAGCGACGGAAATATCAGCCCCAGCATTTT. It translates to CASSERRKYQPQHF.

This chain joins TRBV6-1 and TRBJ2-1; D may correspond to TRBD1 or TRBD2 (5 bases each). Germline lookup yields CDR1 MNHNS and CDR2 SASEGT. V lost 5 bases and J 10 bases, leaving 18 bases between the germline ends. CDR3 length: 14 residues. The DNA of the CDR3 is TGTGCCAGCAGTCCCGGGGCCCGGCGTCTGGAGCAGTTCTTC. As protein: CASSPGARRLEQFF.

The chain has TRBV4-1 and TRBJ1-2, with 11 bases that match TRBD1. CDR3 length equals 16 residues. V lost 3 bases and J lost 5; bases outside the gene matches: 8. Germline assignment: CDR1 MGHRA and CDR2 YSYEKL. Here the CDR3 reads CASSQDWTGGGYGYTF. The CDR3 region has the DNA TGCGCCAGCAGCCAGGATTGGACAGGGGGCGGGTATGGCTACACCTTC.

The CDR3, as DNA: TGTGCCAGTAGTCCAAGGTTAGGGGGATCCTACGAGCAGTACTTC. It encodes CASSPRLGGSYEQYF. The rearrangement joins TRBV19 to TRBJ2-7; weak D call: TRBD1 (6 bases). The V end was cut by 5 bases, the J end by 1 base, with 15 bases between. The germline CDR1 and CDR2 sequences are LNHDA and SQIVND (reference sequence). The CDR3 has 15 residues.

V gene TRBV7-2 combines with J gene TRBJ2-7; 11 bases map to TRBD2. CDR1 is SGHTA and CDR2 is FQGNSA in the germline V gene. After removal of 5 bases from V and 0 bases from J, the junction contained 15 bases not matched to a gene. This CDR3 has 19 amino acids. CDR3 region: CASSPPSGTSGPSSYEQYF. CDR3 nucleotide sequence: TGTGCCAGCAGCCCTCCCTCCGGGACTAGCGGACCTAGCTCCTACGAGCAGTACTTC.

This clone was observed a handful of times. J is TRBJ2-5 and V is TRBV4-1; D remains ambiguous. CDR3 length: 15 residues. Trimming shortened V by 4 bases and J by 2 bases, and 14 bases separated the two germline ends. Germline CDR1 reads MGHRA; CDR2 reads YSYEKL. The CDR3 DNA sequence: TGCGCCAGCAGCCTTACAATTAGACAACAAGAGACCCAGTACTTC. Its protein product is CASSLTIRQQETQYF.

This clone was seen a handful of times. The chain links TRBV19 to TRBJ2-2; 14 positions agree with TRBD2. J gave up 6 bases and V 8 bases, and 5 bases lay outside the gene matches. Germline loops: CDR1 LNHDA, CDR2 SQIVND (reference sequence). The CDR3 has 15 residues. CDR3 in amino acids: CASSEGLAGAGELFF. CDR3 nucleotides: TGTGCCAGTTCCGAGGGACTAGCGGGGGCCGGGGAGCTGTTTTTT.

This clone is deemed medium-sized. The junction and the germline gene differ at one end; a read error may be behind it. The CDR3 region is CASSSGLGPSYEQYF. The CDR3 nucleotides are TGTGCTAGCAGCTCAGGCCTAGGACCCTCCTACGAGCAGTACTTC. The J gene is TRBJ2-7, the V gene TRBV7-7; D uncertain. This CDR3 is built from 15 residues. Germline V gene lookup returns CDR1 SSHAT and CDR2 FNYEAQ (reference sequence).

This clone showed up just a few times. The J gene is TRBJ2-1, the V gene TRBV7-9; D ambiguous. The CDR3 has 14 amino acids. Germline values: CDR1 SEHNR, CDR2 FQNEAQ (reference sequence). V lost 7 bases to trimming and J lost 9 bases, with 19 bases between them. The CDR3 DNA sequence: TGTGCCAGCACCGTCGCCGGTACGGGCATTGAGCAGTTCTTC. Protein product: CASTVAGTGIEQFF.

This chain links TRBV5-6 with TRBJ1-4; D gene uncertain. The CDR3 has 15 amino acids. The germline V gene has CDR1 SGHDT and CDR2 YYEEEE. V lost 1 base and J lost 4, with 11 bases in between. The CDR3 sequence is CASSLWVRLNEKLFF. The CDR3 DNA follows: TGTGCCAGCAGCTTGTGGGTTCGGCTTAATGAAAAACTGTTTTTT. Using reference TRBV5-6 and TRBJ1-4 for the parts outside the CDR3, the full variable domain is DAGVTQSPTHLIKTRGQQVTLRCSPKSGHDTVSWYQQALGQGPQFIFQYYEEEERQRGNFPDRFSGHQFPNYSSELNVNALLLGDSALYLCASSLWVRLNEKLFFGSGTQLSVL.